The 11 T cell receptor beta chains given below trace back to one sample, sequenced in a study of T cells in Graves' hyperthyroidism and ophthalmopathy. What was amplified from RNA transcripts were TCR beta CDR3 regions. The HTBI primer set served for first-round RT-PCR of the TCR CDR3. Each CDR3 protein gets one entry after TCRdb re-called the multiplex PCR reads with MiXCR. The table includes more than 300,000 distinct CDR3 sequences, under 20% detected once. Input material: blood. The receptors were gathered from a man between 18 and 35 years old with Graves' ophthalmopathy.

V gene TRBV7-9 combines with J gene TRBJ2-2; D gene unclear. V lost 5 bases, J lost 6 bases, and 13 bases lay in between. The CDR3 is 14 amino acids. Germline lookup yields CDR1 SEHNR and CDR2 FQNEAQ (reference sequence). CDR3 coding DNA: TGTGCCAGCAGCAATACTCACTTGGCCGGGGAGCTGTTTTTT. Translating it yields CASSNTHLAGELFF. The full variable domain, with the rest looked up from reference TRBV7-9 and TRBJ2-2, is DTGVSQNPRHKITKRGQNVTFRCDPISEHNRLYWYRQTLGQGPEFLTYFQNEAQLEKSRLLSDRFSAERPKGSFSTLEIQRTEQGDSAMYLCASSNTHLAGELFFGEGSRLTVL.

This clonotype was seen a few times. The genes are TRBV5-1 and TRBJ2-1, with 7 positions matching TRBD2. The J segment lost 0 bases and the V segment lost 0 bases, leaving 6 bases of the junction unmatched. Germline CDR1 reads SGHRS; CDR2 reads YFSETQ. There are 17 residues in the CDR3. CDR3 nucleotide sequence: TGCGCCAGCAGCTTGGCCTGGGAGGGGAGCTCCTACAATGAGCAGTTCTTC. Translation gives CASSLAWEGSSYNEQFF. Complete variable domain (other parts from reference TRBV5-1 and TRBJ2-1): KAGVTQTPRYLIKTRGQQVTLSCSPISGHRSVSWYQQTPGQGLQFLFEYFSETQRNKGNFPGRFSGRQFSNSRSEMNVSTLELGDSALYLCASSLAWEGSSYNEQFFGPGTRLTVL.

This clonotype was seen repeatedly, ten times or more. The chain employs TRBV11-2 and TRBJ2-7; 9 positions match TRBD2. The germline CDR1 and CDR2 sequences are SGHAT and FQNNGV. The CDR3 spans 13 residues. Trimming took 5 bases from V and 6 from J; bases not matched to a gene: 5. The DNA of the CDR3 is TGTGCCAGCAGCCCCAAAGCGGGGGGCGAGCAGTACTTC. Translating it yields CASSPKAGGEQYF.

Turning to this clonotype: The junction does not match germline at one end; this may be a read error. This sequence joins TRBV6-5 and TRBJ2-2; 7 bases map to TRBD1. Germline loops: CDR1 MNHEY, CDR2 SVGAGI. The CDR3 has 13 residues. The CDR3 region is CASSYGVTGELFF. For the CDR3, the DNA is TGTGCCAGCAGTTACGGGGTAACAGGGGAACTGTTTTTT.

Of note for this clonotype: A much more abundant neighbour one base away suggests this may be a read error. The gene calls are TRBV12-3 or TRBV12-4 and TRBJ2-7; D is unresolved. Trimming removed 0 bases at V and 3 bases at J, with 6 bases between. The CDR3 spans 13 residues. CDR3 loop: CASSLARFYEQYF. CDR3 nucleotides: TGTGCCAGCAGTTTAGCTAGATTCTACGAGCAGTACTTC.

The gene calls are TRBV13 and TRBJ2-7; TRBD1 is a possible D gene (6 bases). Trimming stripped 2 bases from V and 0 bases from J, with 11 bases between. Germline-derived CDR1 and CDR2 are PRHDT and FYEKMQ (reference sequence). The CDR3 has 15 amino acids. CDR3 sequence: CASSLRTAPSYEQYF. The CDR3 nucleotides read TGTGCCAGCAGCTTACGGACAGCCCCCTCCTACGAGCAGTACTTC.

The chain recombines TRBV3-1 with TRBJ2-4, with 8 bases lining up with TRBD1. Germline-derived CDR1 and CDR2 are LGHDT and YNNKEL (reference sequence). V trimming: 4 bases; J trimming: 10 bases; junction bases outside the gene matches: 6. This CDR3 is built from 13 residues. CDR3 in amino acids: CASSPDREAIQYF. Here the CDR3 DNA reads TGTGCCAGCAGCCCGGACAGGGAGGCTATTCAGTACTTC.

This clonotype has at least ten counts. The chain is built from TRBV7-9 and TRBJ2-1; no clear D. Trimming shortened V by 6 bases and J by 4 bases, and 10 bases separated the two germline ends. Germline V gene data show CDR1 as SEHNR and CDR2 as FQNEAQ (reference sequence). The CDR3 is 13 residues long. This CDR3 is CASRGWRYNEQFF. CDR3 sequence (DNA): TGTGCCAGCAGGGGGTGGCGTTACAATGAGCAGTTCTTC.

The chain carries TRBV11-2 and TRBJ1-1; no firm D call. Germline V gene lookup returns CDR1 SGHAT and CDR2 FQNNGV. Trimming removed 0 bases at V and 3 bases at J, with 5 bases between. The CDR3 spans 13 residues. In DNA, the CDR3 is TGTGCCAGCAGCTTAGAGTATGACACTGAAGCTTTCTTT. Residues: CASSLEYDTEAFF.

The V and J genes are TRBV7-9 and TRBJ1-4, with 7 bases aligning to TRBD1. The V segment lost 4 bases and the J segment 4 bases; nucleotides outside the gene matches: 6. Germline assignment: CDR1 SEHNR and CDR2 FQNEAQ (reference sequence). The CDR3 contains 15 residues. This chain's CDR3 is CASSSKGADNEKLFF. The DNA for the CDR3 is TGTGCCAGCAGCTCAAAGGGGGCGGATAATGAAAAACTGTTTTTT.

The chain employs TRBV15 and TRBJ2-7; D possibly corresponds to TRBD1 (5 bases). The V end lost 0 bases, the J end lost 2 bases, and 11 bases lay between the germline ends. The CDR3 contains 15 residues. Germline CDR1 and CDR2: LNHNV and YYDKDF (reference sequence). The CDR3 DNA follows: TGTGCCACCAGCAGAGATCTTGGCAGGGCCTACGAGCAGTACTTC. Its protein is CATSRDLGRAYEQYF.